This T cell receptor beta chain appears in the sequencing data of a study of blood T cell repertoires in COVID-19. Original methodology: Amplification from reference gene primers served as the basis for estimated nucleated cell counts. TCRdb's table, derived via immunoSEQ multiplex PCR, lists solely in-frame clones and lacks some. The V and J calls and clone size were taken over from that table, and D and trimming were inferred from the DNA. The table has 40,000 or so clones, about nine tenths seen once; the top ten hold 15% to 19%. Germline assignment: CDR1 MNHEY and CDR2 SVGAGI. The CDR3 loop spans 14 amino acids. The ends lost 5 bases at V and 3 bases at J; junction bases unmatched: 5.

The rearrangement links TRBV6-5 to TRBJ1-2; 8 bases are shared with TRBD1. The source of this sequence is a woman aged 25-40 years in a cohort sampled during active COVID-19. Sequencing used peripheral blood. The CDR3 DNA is TGTGCCAGCAGTAGGACAGGGCGCGACTATGGCTACACCTTC. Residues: CASSRTGRDYGYTF.